The clone carrying this T cell receptor (beta chain) was detected a few times. What it binds is unknown. Germline V lookup: CDR1 MGHRA, CDR2 YSYEKL. This CDR3 comprises 15 residues. V dropped 1 base and J dropped 5; count of bases not matched to a gene: 0. Per sample, the assay covered approximately 94,000 TCR templates. TCRdb's table, derived via immunoSEQ multiplex PCR, lists solely in-frame clones and lacks some. The data hold about 64,000 clones, with just over 95% observed a single time. The sample comes from a study of siplizumab effects on memory and regulatory T cells. Study-level results: With siplizumab, mappable alloreactive CD4+ clones averaged around 70% Treg-derived, versus roughly 25% in controls. With siplizumab, cumulative frequency of CD4+ memory-derived alloreactive sequences dropped significantly.

This rearrangement joins TRBV4-1 to TRBJ1-6, with TRBD1 matching over 9 bases. Sequencing was carried out using naive CD8+ T cells sorted from blood. The receptor was derived from a human donor in good health. The CDR3 bases are TGCGCCAGCAGCCAAGGGGACAGGGATAATTCACCCCTCCACTTT. Encoded protein: CASSQGDRDNSPLHF.